What follows is one T cell receptor (beta chain) and its context. Unique molecular identifiers were built into the TCR beta cDNA libraries. One entry per CDR3 protein results from TCRdb running MiXCR on the PCR reads. The sample carries over 300,000 distinct CDR3 sequences, roughly 30% recorded once. The data derive from a study of post-analysis software for immune sequencing data. This TCR derives from a girl aged 5 to 17 with multiple sclerosis. Sequencing was done on a sample of blood.

The CDR3 loop is CASSLGQDTGELFF. The CDR3 nucleotides are TGTGCCAGCAGTTTGGGACAGGACACCGGGGAGCTGTTTTTT. This rearrangement joins TRBV12-3 or TRBV12-4 to TRBJ2-2, with TRBD1 matching over 8 bases. V shed 3 bases and J 3 bases; nucleotides not matched to a gene: 0. The CDR3 is made up of 14 amino acids.